This T cell receptor beta chain was captured by sequencing in a study of blood T cell repertoires in COVID-19. Using immunoSEQ multiplex PCR, the repertoire was profiled, and TCRdb retains in-frame clones only, with some absent. The sample carries under 500,000 clones, 80% to 90% recorded once. The CDR3 spans 14 residues. Trimming stripped 6 bases from V and 2 bases from J, with 13 bases between. CDR1 MNHEY and CDR2 SVGAGI come from the germline V gene. Sequencing was done on a sample of peripheral blood. This clonotype was sampled from a woman aged 25 to 39 with acute or convalescent COVID-19. The chain combines TRBV6-5 with TRBJ1-1, with D uncertain. The CDR3 region is CASRGIGVNTEAFF. The CDR3 nucleotides read TGTGCCAGCAGGGGGATCGGGGTAAACACTGAAGCTTTCTTT.